The 32 T cell receptor beta chains presented below share a single source sample, sequenced in a study of cytomegalovirus exposure and HLA in healthy donors. PCR was performed using 60 Vbeta and 13 Jbeta primers. Profiled with immunoSEQ multiplex PCR; TCRdb holds only in-frame clones, not every one. The sample consists of approximately 100,000 clones, 50% to 65% of them appearing once. Specimen: PBMCs. Receptors originate from a man aged 25-45 years in good health and CMV-seropositive.

The chain combines TRBV7-3 with TRBJ2-1; D is uncertain. CDR1 is SGHTA, CDR2 FQGTGA, per germline. The CDR3 loop spans 15 amino acids. V gave up 2 bases and J gave up 0 bases, with 8 bases separating them. CDR3 DNA: TGTGCCAGCAGCTTAGGCCCCAGCTCCTACAATGAGCAGTTCTTC. Protein product: CASSLGPSSYNEQFF. The variable domain in full, completed from reference TRBV7-3 and TRBJ2-1, reads GAGVSQTPSNKVTEKGKYVELRCDPISGHTALYWYRQSLGQGPEFLIYFQGTGAADDSGLPNDRFFAVRPEGSVSTLKIQRTERGDSAVYLCASSLGPSSYNEQFFGPGTRLTVL.

The J gene is TRBJ1-6, the V gene TRBV11-1, with 12 bases identical to TRBD1. CDR1 SGHAT and CDR2 FQDESV come from the germline V gene (reference sequence). This CDR3 has 18 amino acids. The V and J ends lost 3 bases and 10 bases, in that order; junction bases with no gene match: 13. CDR3 bases: TGTGCCAGCAGCTTGGAGGGACAGGGGGCTACGATCATCTCACCCCTCCACTTT. The encoded protein is CASSLEGQGATIISPLHF. Based on the CDR3 plus reference TRBV11-1 and TRBJ1-6, the full variable domain is EAEVAQSPRYKITEKSQAVAFWCDPISGHATLYWYRQILGQGPELLVQFQDESVVDDSQLPKDRFSAERLKGVDSTLKIQPAELGDSAMYLCASSLEGQGATIISPLHFGNGTRLTVT.

The chain joins TRBV5-6 to TRBJ2-1; the D is unclear. Germline lookup yields CDR1 SGHDT and CDR2 YYEEEE. The ends were cut back, 5 bases at V and 3 bases at J, with 9 bases in the middle. This CDR3 has 13 residues. The CDR3 spells CASSFSIYNEQFF. In DNA, the CDR3 is TGTGCCAGCAGTTTCTCTATCTACAATGAGCAGTTCTTC.

For the CDR3, the DNA is TGTGCCAGCAGTCAGGGACAGGGGATTGTCTATGGCTACACCTTC. Translation: CASSQGQGIVYGYTF. V usage is TRBV27 and J usage is TRBJ1-2; TRBD1 matches 10 bases. The CDR3 contains 15 residues. V lost 5 bases to trimming and J lost 4 bases; unmatched junction nucleotides: 7. Per the germline V gene, CDR1 is MNHEY and CDR2 is SMNVEV (reference sequence).

The chain employs TRBV5-1 and TRBJ2-2, with 7 bases fitting TRBD2. Germline V CDR1 and CDR2: SGHRS, YFSETQ. The CDR3 spans 16 residues. Trimming removed 5 bases from V and 9 bases from J; junction bases left unmatched: 16. The CDR3 DNA reads TGCGCCAGCAGTATGGTGGCTAGCGGCCCTAGTCGGGAGCTGTTTTTT. Its protein is CASSMVASGPSRELFF.

The chain couples TRBV7-2 to TRBJ1-2; tentative D call: TRBD1 (6 bases). The germline V gene has CDR1 SGHTA and CDR2 FQGNSA. CDR3 length equals 14 residues. V was shortened by 2 bases and J by 2 bases, with 9 bases between the two germline ends. The CDR3 nucleotides are TGTGCCAGCAGCTTACGGACAGAAAACTATGGCTACACCTTC. It codes for CASSLRTENYGYTF.

The chain employs TRBV4-2 and TRBJ1-1; no definite D call. This CDR3 region has 18 residues. Germline V gives CDR1 LGHNA, CDR2 YNFKEQ. Deletions cut 0 bases from V and 0 bases from J, with 17 bases between. The CDR3 protein is CASSQDYDGKGMNTEAFF. In nucleotides, the CDR3 is TGTGCCAGCAGCCAAGATTACGACGGGAAGGGCATGAACACTGAAGCTTTCTTT.

Only a few counts were recorded for this clone. The V call is TRBV4-2, the J call TRBJ2-3; 11 nucleotides line up with TRBD2. The CDR3 length is 16 residues. The ends lost 1 base at V and 4 bases at J; junction bases unmatched: 4. Germline lookup yields CDR1 LGHNA and CDR2 YNFKEQ. The CDR3 DNA reads TGTGCCAGCAGCCAAGTGCTAGCGGGGGGTTCAGATACGCAGTATTTT. Translation: CASSQVLAGGSDTQYF.

The gene calls are TRBV6-5 and TRBJ2-3; D unclear. The V end lost 0 bases, the J end lost 5 bases, and 6 bases lay between the germline ends. The CDR3 consists of 13 residues. In germline, CDR1 is MNHEY, CDR2 SVGAGI. The CDR3 DNA reads TGTGCCAGCAGTTACTCCTCGGGAGATACGCAGTATTTT. As protein: CASSYSSGDTQYF.

Only a few counts were recorded for this clone. Because the CDR3's place on the DNA is in doubt, the DNA is left out and the CDR3 is given as listed by TCRdb. This sequence joins TRBV2 and TRBJ2-7; TRBD2, as called in the table, went unchecked against the DNA. Termini included, the CDR3 measures 11 amino acids. CDR1 SNHLY and CDR2 FYNNEI come from the germline V gene. The CDR3 reads CASSVGLGASF.

The rearrangement uses TRBV5-1 and TRBJ2-3, with D possibly TRBD2 on 7 matching bases. Trimming stripped 9 bases from V and 2 bases from J, with 19 bases between. The CDR3 is 15 residues long. Germline CDR1 is SGHRS and CDR2 is YFSETQ. CDR3 nucleotides: TGCGCCACGCGCGAGGGGGGGGCGATCACAGATACGCAGTATTTT. This gives the protein CATREGGAITDTQYF.

This chain joins TRBV6-6 and TRBJ2-6; TRBD2 is a possible D gene (5 bases). V shed 7 bases and J shed 3 bases, with 7 bases lying between them. The CDR3 is 13 amino acids. In germline, CDR1 is MNHNY, CDR2 SVGAGI (reference sequence). The CDR3 here is CASTEGGANVLTF. The CDR3 nucleotides read TGTGCCAGCACCGAGGGTGGGGCCAACGTCCTGACTTTC.

In nucleotides, the CDR3 is TGCGCCAGCAGCGAGTGGGCAGGGGTTCGGGTCTACGAGCAGTACTTC. Its translation is CASSEWAGVRVYEQYF. The chain combines TRBV5-1 with TRBJ2-7; D possibly corresponds to TRBD1 (6 bases). The V and J ends lost 4 bases and 3 bases respectively, with 20 bases between them. CDR3 length: 16 residues. Germline V gives CDR1 SGHRS, CDR2 YFSETQ.

This clone has more than one count but fewer than ten. The chain joins TRBV25-1 to TRBJ2-7, with TRBD2 identical over 7 bases. The CDR3 consists of 15 residues. The germline V gene encodes CDR1 MGHDK and CDR2 SYGVNS. The V gene end was trimmed by 3 bases and the J gene end by 6 bases; junction bases not matched to a gene: 11. The CDR3 nucleotides are TGTGCCAGCAGTGATCCGTCCGGGGGGTCCGTCGAGCAGTACTTC. Protein: CASSDPSGGSVEQYF.

This chain uses TRBV4-2 with TRBJ2-1, with TRBD1 identical over 8 bases. The CDR3 sequence is 17 residues long. Germline CDR1 and CDR2: LGHNA and YNFKEQ. V trimming: 2 bases; J trimming: 7 bases; junction bases outside the gene matches: 13. The CDR3, as DNA: TGTGCCAGCAGCCAAACCCATAGGATGGACAGGGTAAATGAGCAGTTCTTC. Its protein is CASSQTHRMDRVNEQFF.

This clone has more than one count but fewer than ten. This sequence joins TRBV5-1 and TRBJ2-7, with D perhaps TRBD1 (6 bases). V was pared by 2 bases and J by 6 bases, with 18 bases between. The CDR3 length is 15 residues. Germline values: CDR1 SGHRS, CDR2 YFSETQ. The CDR3 nucleotides are TGCGCCAGCAGCTTAATCCGGGACAAGGCATCCGAGCAGTACTTC. Translation: CASSLIRDKASEQYF.

CDR3 amino acids: CASSRHEPYEQYF. The CDR3, as DNA: TGTGCCAGCAGTCGACACGAACCCTACGAGCAGTACTTC. The chain employs TRBV6-5 and TRBJ2-7; D remains unclear. The V end was cut by 5 bases, the J end by 2 bases, with 10 bases between. Looked up from germline, CDR1 is MNHEY and CDR2 is SVGAGI. The CDR3 contains 13 residues.

The CDR3 DNA reads TGCGCCAGCAGCCAAGTTCGGGTCGGGTACGAGCAGTACTTC. It yields the protein CASSQVRVGYEQYF. The V and J genes are TRBV4-1 and TRBJ2-5; D unresolved. Gene TRBJ2-7 matches the end of the DNA better, so the J call may be wrong. CDR3 size: 14 residues. The germline V gene has CDR1 MGHRA and CDR2 YSYEKL.

The rearrangement joins TRBV10-3 to TRBJ2-3, with 9 bases that match TRBD1. Looked up from germline, CDR1 is ENHRY and CDR2 is SYGVKD. After removal of 6 bases from V and 4 bases from J, the junction contained 5 bases not matched to a gene. CDR3 length: 14 residues. The CDR3 is CAIRTGQGSDTQYF. The CDR3 DNA is TGTGCCATCAGGACAGGACAGGGGTCAGATACGCAGTATTTT.

The genes are TRBV7-2 and TRBJ2-3; D is uncertain. V lost 3 bases and J lost 6, with 10 bases in between. The CDR3 contains 13 residues. In germline, CDR1 is SGHTA, CDR2 FQGNSA. For the CDR3, the DNA is TGTGCCAGCAGCTTTACGGTTGCCGATACGCAGTATTTT. Its translation: CASSFTVADTQYF.

This clone was counted only a few times. This rearrangement joins TRBV2 to TRBJ2-7; 7 bases align to TRBD1. From germline, CDR1 is SNHLY and CDR2 FYNNEI. V trimming: 4 bases; J trimming: 4 bases; junction bases outside the gene matches: 4. The CDR3 spans 13 residues. The CDR3 here is CASSADRVYEQYF. The CDR3, as DNA: TGTGCCAGCAGTGCTGACAGGGTTTACGAGCAGTACTTC. The full variable domain, in which reference TRBV2 and TRBJ2-7 provide the parts outside the CDR3, is EPEVTQTPSHQVTQMGQEVILRCVPISNHLYFYWYRQILGQKVEFLVSFYNNEISEKSEIFDDQFSVERPDGSNFTLKIRSTKLEDSAMYFCASSADRVYEQYFGPGTRLTVT.

The chain links TRBV15 to TRBJ2-5; D may be TRBD2 (5 bases). The CDR3 is 13 amino acids. The germline gives CDR1 LNHNV, CDR2 YYDKDF (reference sequence). V lost 1 base and J lost 5, with 8 bases in between. CDR3 region: CATSRVPGETQYF. CDR3 coding DNA: TGTGCCACCAGCAGAGTTCCGGGGGAGACCCAGTACTTC.

This rearrangement joins TRBV4-2 to TRBJ2-1, with TRBD2 matching over 9 bases. V dropped 6 bases and J dropped 0; count of bases not matched to a gene: 9. This CDR3 is built from 17 residues. Germline V gene lookup returns CDR1 LGHNA and CDR2 YNFKEQ. Here the CDR3 reads CASSQRAGGSSYNEQFF. CDR3 coding DNA: TGTGCCAGCAGTCAACGAGCGGGGGGAAGCTCCTACAATGAGCAGTTCTTC.

The chain recombines TRBV7-9 with TRBJ2-2; 9 bases line up with TRBD2. The ends lost 5 bases at V and 5 bases at J; junction bases unmatched: 6. There are 15 residues in the CDR3. From germline, CDR1 is SEHNR and CDR2 FQNEAQ (reference sequence). CDR3 in DNA: TGTGCCAGCAGCCCGACTAGCGGTGGAACCGGGGAGCTGTTTTTT. It translates to CASSPTSGGTGELFF.

The chain uses TRBV12-5 and TRBJ1-1, with 7 nucleotides matching TRBD1. CDR1 LGHNT and CDR2 FRNRAP come from the germline V gene. Trimming at V came to 6 bases and at J to 5 bases, leaving 15 bases not matched to a gene. This CDR3 contains 16 residues. This chain's CDR3 is CASGPDLQGVETEAFF. The CDR3 coding sequence is TGTGCTAGTGGACCTGACCTTCAGGGGGTCGAGACTGAAGCTTTCTTT.

V usage is TRBV5-4 and J usage is TRBJ2-1; the D gene is possibly TRBD2 (6 bases). This CDR3 has 14 residues. CDR1 and CDR2 from the germline V gene are SGHNT and YYREEE (reference sequence). Between the trimmed V and J ends, which lost 0 bases and 7 bases, there was a span of 11 bases. The CDR3 bases are TGTGCCAGCAGCTTGGAAGAGGCGGGGAATGAGCAGTTCTTC. It encodes CASSLEEAGNEQFF.

The chain joins TRBV6-5 to TRBJ2-1; D is undetermined. The ends were cut back, 4 bases at V and 2 bases at J, with 6 bases in the middle. Germline V CDR1 and CDR2: MNHEY, SVGAGI. This CDR3 has 13 amino acids. CDR3 DNA sequence: TGTGCCAGCAGTTCCCCAACCTACAATGAGCAGTTCTTC. Its translation: CASSSPTYNEQFF.

V is TRBV5-1 and J is TRBJ1-2; 8 bases are a match to TRBD1. The CDR3 is 16 amino acids. Germline V gene sequence: CDR1 SGHRS, CDR2 YFSETQ. Losses at the gene ends were 4 bases for V and 3 bases for J; bases not matched to a gene: 11. The DNA of the CDR3 is TGCGCCAGCAGCCACGCATCAGGGGGCACTTACTATGGCTACACCTTC. Residues: CASSHASGGTYYGYTF. The full variable domain, its missing parts supplied by reference TRBV5-1 and TRBJ1-2, is KAGVTQTPRYLIKTRGQQVTLSCSPISGHRSVSWYQQTPGQGLQFLFEYFSETQRNKGNFPGRFSGRQFSNSRSEMNVSTLELGDSALYLCASSHASGGTYYGYTFGSGTRLTVV.

This rearrangement joins TRBV4-1 to TRBJ2-7; 10 nucleotides align to TRBD1. V trimming: 3 bases; J trimming: 2 bases; junction bases outside the gene matches: 4. The CDR3 loop spans 15 amino acids. Germline V gene data show CDR1 as MGHRA and CDR2 as YSYEKL. The CDR3 DNA follows: TGCGCCAGCAGCCATGCGACAGGGGGCGCCTACGAGCAGTACTTC. Encoded protein: CASSHATGGAYEQYF.

The chain uses TRBV7-3 and TRBJ2-5, with D tentatively TRBD1 (6 bases). CDR3 size: 13 residues. The V end was cut by 8 bases, the J end by 2 bases, with 12 bases between. In germline, CDR1 is SGHTA, CDR2 FQGTGA. The CDR3 nucleotides are TGTGCCAGCTCGGACAGTCCGCAAGAGACCCAGTACTTC. This gives the protein CASSDSPQETQYF.

This clone was counted a few times. The chain employs TRBV19 and TRBJ1-6; 10 nucleotides line up with TRBD1. The CDR3 totals 13 residues. The trim removed 6 bases at V and 8 bases at J, leaving 1 base unmatched. Germline assignment: CDR1 LNHDA and CDR2 SQIVND (reference sequence). The CDR3 loop is CASRTGGDSPLHF. DNA of the CDR3: TGTGCCAGTAGGACAGGGGGCGATTCACCCCTCCACTTT.

The rearrangement joins TRBV2 to TRBJ1-5; no definite D call. The CDR3 extends over 16 amino acids. Germline CDR1 and CDR2: SNHLY and FYNNEI. V dropped 2 bases and J dropped 1 base, with 12 bases sitting between them. The CDR3 loop is CASSEWLAASNQPQHF. The DNA of the CDR3 is TGTGCCAGCAGTGAATGGCTTGCAGCGAGCAATCAGCCCCAGCATTTT.